Below, 23 T cell receptor beta chains from the same sample are listed, as sequenced in a study of cytomegalovirus exposure and HLA in healthy donors. PCR amplification relied on 60 Vbeta primers (plus 13 Jbeta primers). Sequencing used immunoSEQ multiplex PCR; TCRdb keeps in-frame clones, though not all of them. The sample shows over 150,000 clones, 82% of them seen only once. The sample consisted of PBMCs. The receptors come from a girl aged 5-17 years in good health and CMV-seropositive.

This clone was recorded only once. The chain joins TRBV10-2 to TRBJ1-4; possibly TRBD1 for D (5 bases). Trimming removed 2 bases from V and 5 bases from J, with 12 bases in between. This CDR3 spans 15 amino acids. The germline CDR1 and CDR2 sequences are WSHSY and SAAADI. CDR3 bases: TGCGCCAGCAGTGAGGAGTGGGGCCAAAATGAAAAACTGTTTTTT. It translates to CASSEEWGQNEKLFF.

V and J are TRBV6-5 and TRBJ2-7; D is possibly TRBD1 (7 bases). From germline, CDR1 is MNHEY and CDR2 SVGAGI. The CDR3 spans 14 residues. V was shortened by 6 bases and J by 0 bases, with 12 bases between the two germline ends. CDR3 DNA sequence: TGTGCCAGCAGGGACAGGAGGGTCTCCTACGAGCAGTACTTC. The encoded protein is CASRDRRVSYEQYF.

The rearrangement links TRBV28 to TRBJ2-7; perhaps TRBD2 as D (7 bases). The germline CDR1 and CDR2 sequences are MDHEN and SYDVKM. The CDR3 is 17 residues long. The V gene lost 2 bases and the J gene lost 0 bases, with 17 bases spanning the gap. This CDR3 reads CASSLPGSAGASYEQYF. The CDR3 DNA is TGTGCCAGCAGTTTACCAGGGTCGGCGGGGGCCTCCTACGAGCAGTACTTC.

The chain has TRBV30 and TRBJ1-1; unclear D gene. The CDR3 has 11 residues. V was trimmed by 3 bases and J by 4 bases, leaving 6 bases between them. Germline CDR1 and CDR2: GTSNPN and SVGIG (reference sequence). As DNA, the CDR3 is TGTGCCTGGAGCACGGGCACTGAAGCTTTCTTT. As protein: CAWSTGTEAFF.

The V and J genes are TRBV5-1 and TRBJ2-5; 7 bases agree with TRBD2. The CDR3 is 13 amino acids. Germline V gene data show CDR1 as SGHRS and CDR2 as YFSETQ. J was trimmed by 5 bases and V by 4 bases; bases with no gene match: 5. The CDR3 nucleotides are TGCGCCAGCAGCCCCGGGGGAGGGGAGACCCAGTACTTC. It yields the protein CASSPGGGETQYF.

This rearrangement joins TRBV4-1 to TRBJ2-7, with TRBD1 identical over 9 bases. Germline-derived CDR1 and CDR2 are MGHRA and YSYEKL. The CDR3 spans 16 residues. The V gene end was trimmed by 3 bases and the J gene end by 0 bases; junction bases not matched to a gene: 6. The DNA of the CDR3 is TGCGCCAGCAGCCACACTGGGACAGGGAGCTCCTACGAGCAGTACTTC. As protein: CASSHTGTGSSYEQYF.

The chain carries TRBV7-9 and TRBJ2-5; D uncertain. CDR3 length equals 13 residues. Germline V gene lookup returns CDR1 SEHNR and CDR2 FQNEAQ (reference sequence). Between the trimmed V and J ends, which lost 3 bases and 0 bases, there was a span of 5 bases. The CDR3 bases are TGTGCCAGCAGCTTGAGCTACCAAGAGACCCAGTACTTC. Amino acid sequence: CASSLSYQETQYF.

The chain carries TRBV20-1 and TRBJ1-4, with no clear D. Germline CDR1 DFQATT, CDR2 SNEGSKA (reference sequence). There are 11 residues in the CDR3. V was trimmed by 4 bases and J by 4 bases, leaving 4 bases between them. CDR3 loop: CSANFNEKLFF. The CDR3 DNA sequence: TGCAGTGCTAACTTTAATGAAAAACTGTTTTTT.

This chain links TRBV9 with TRBJ2-7; D is perhaps TRBD2 (5 bases). The CDR3 runs 15 residues. The ends were cut back, 0 bases at V and 5 bases at J, with 15 bases in the middle. Germline CDR1 SGDLS, CDR2 YYNGEE. The CDR3 coding sequence is TGTGCCAGCAGCGTAGGTGACGGGGAAAGCCACGAGCAGTACTTC. Translating it yields CASSVGDGESHEQYF.

The rearrangement uses TRBV4-3 and TRBJ2-5; 9 bases line up with TRBD2. Germline CDR1 is LGHNA and CDR2 is YSLEER. The V gene end was trimmed by 2 bases and the J gene end by 5 bases; junction bases not matched to a gene: 9. The CDR3 covers 16 residues. CDR3 region: CASSQSGGRVIETQYF. The CDR3 bases are TGCGCCAGCAGCCAAAGCGGGGGGCGGGTTATTGAGACCCAGTACTTC.

The V and J genes are TRBV10-3 and TRBJ2-5; possible D gene TRBD1, 6 bases. The CDR3 sequence is 15 residues long. Looked up from germline, CDR1 is ENHRY and CDR2 is SYGVKD. Trimming left V 5 bases short and J 5 bases short, with 18 bases between. The CDR3 DNA reads TGTGCCATCAGTAAGGGGGTCCACGCGTCGGAGACCCAGTACTTC. It encodes CAISKGVHASETQYF.

This sequence joins TRBV27 and TRBJ2-4, with TRBD1 matching over 11 bases. The CDR3 runs 15 residues. The V gene's germline CDR1 is MNHEY and CDR2 SMNVEV (reference sequence). J gave up 8 bases and V 5 bases, and 8 bases lay outside the gene matches. The CDR3 sequence: CASSPWTGGRDIQYF. The DNA of the CDR3 is TGTGCCAGCAGTCCCTGGACAGGGGGCAGGGACATTCAGTACTTC.

The rearrangement joins TRBV28 to TRBJ1-5, with 7 bases lining up with TRBD1. Trimming cost V 7 bases and J 1 base; bases outside gene matches: 13. The CDR3 runs to 17 residues. Germline-derived CDR1 and CDR2 are MDHEN and SYDVKM. In nucleotides, the CDR3 is TGTGCCAGCACTAGAAGGGAAGGGGGCAAAAGCAATCAGCCCCAGCATTTT. This encodes CASTRREGGKSNQPQHF.

The V gene is TRBV2, the J gene TRBJ2-2; D might be TRBD2 (5 bases). Trimming removed 5 bases from V and 1 base from J, with 5 bases in between. Germline loops: CDR1 SNHLY, CDR2 FYNNEI. This CDR3 comprises 13 residues. CDR3 sequence (DNA): TGTGCCAGCAGTCGGGGGAACACCGGGGAGCTGTTTTTT. Its protein product is CASSRGNTGELFF.

The chain recombines TRBV19 with TRBJ2-3; 9 bases agree with TRBD1. The CDR3 contains 18 residues. V shed 6 bases and J 0 bases; nucleotides not matched to a gene: 13. Per the germline V gene, CDR1 is LNHDA and CDR2 is SQIVND (reference sequence). The CDR3 nucleotides are TGTGCCAGTAGCTCCGGGACAGGGTCTACCCCTAGCACAGATACGCAGTATTTT. It translates to CASSSGTGSTPSTDTQYF.

This clone was detected only once. The V call is TRBV4-1, the J call TRBJ2-5, with D unclear. V gave up 5 bases and J gave up 4 bases, with 11 bases separating them. The CDR3 totals 13 residues. Germline assignment: CDR1 MGHRA and CDR2 YSYEKL. CDR3 nucleotide sequence: TGCGCCAGCAGCTTTAGAATTCGAGAGACCCAGTACTTC. Residues: CASSFRIRETQYF.

V and J are TRBV9 and TRBJ2-7, with D possibly TRBD1 on 5 matching bases. CDR3 length: 14 amino acids. Germline V lookup: CDR1 SGDLS, CDR2 YYNGEE. V dropped 1 base and J dropped 3 bases, with 11 bases sitting between them. CDR3 DNA: TGTGCCAGCAGCGTACAGGGAAGGGGCTACGAGCAGTACTTC. As protein: CASSVQGRGYEQYF.

This chain joins TRBV20-1 and TRBJ1-4; no definite D call. Germline CDR1 reads DFQATT; CDR2 reads SNEGSKA (reference sequence). The CDR3 loop spans 11 amino acids. Deletions cut 1 base from V and 10 bases from J, with 7 bases between. CDR3 DNA sequence: TGCAGTGCTAGAGGTGGGCGAAAACTGTTTTTT. It encodes CSARGGRKLFF.

CDR3 sequence reads: CAIRQGGETQYF. CDR3 DNA: TGTGCCATAAGACAGGGCGGGGAGACCCAGTACTTC. This sequence joins TRBV10-3 and TRBJ2-5; 7 nucleotides align to TRBD1. Trimming removed 9 bases from V and 5 bases from J; junction bases left unmatched: 6. CDR1 and CDR2 (germline): ENHRY, SYGVKD. CDR3 size: 12 residues.

This chain connects TRBV28 to TRBJ1-5; tentative D call: TRBD1 (6 bases). Germline-derived CDR1 and CDR2 are MDHEN and SYDVKM. The CDR3 contains 17 residues. The V gene lost 1 base and the J gene lost 1 base, with 14 bases spanning the gap. The CDR3 region is CASSLFSGEGSNQPQHF. The DNA of the CDR3 is TGTGCCAGCAGTTTATTCTCAGGGGAAGGGAGCAATCAGCCCCAGCATTTT.

J is TRBJ2-5 and V is TRBV5-1, with D perhaps TRBD1 (6 bases). The V gene lost 0 bases and the J gene lost 5 bases, with 14 bases spanning the gap. CDR3 length: 15 amino acids. Per germline, CDR1 SGHRS and CDR2 YFSETQ. In DNA form, the CDR3 reads TGCGCCAGCAGCTTGGACCCCGCTAGGGGGGAGACCCAGTACTTC. Translating it yields CASSLDPARGETQYF.

The V call is TRBV2, the J call TRBJ2-7, with 7 nucleotides matching TRBD1. Losses at the gene ends were 8 bases for V and 0 bases for J; bases not matched to a gene: 7. The CDR3 is 14 amino acids. Germline loops: CDR1 SNHLY, CDR2 FYNNEI. The CDR3 loop is CASSDRFLSYEQYF. As DNA, the CDR3 is TGTGCCAGCTCGGACAGGTTTCTCTCCTACGAGCAGTACTTC.

The chain couples TRBV30 to TRBJ1-5, with 7 bases aligning to TRBD1. The CDR3 runs 13 residues. Germline V gene lookup returns CDR1 GTSNPN and CDR2 SVGIG (reference sequence). Trimming removed 2 bases from V and 5 bases from J; junction bases left unmatched: 3. The chain's CDR3 is CAWSSGGHQPQHF. CDR3 bases: TGTGCCTGGAGTTCAGGGGGGCATCAGCCCCAGCATTTT.